This T cell receptor beta chain was identified in a study of blood T cells in healthy people across ages (dated by TCRdb to between 2014 and 2017). Regarding the research as a whole: Template switching captured roughly one uniquely barcoded TCR beta cDNA molecule per two T cells in model experiments. Using the same blood draw, the study looked at two additional independent replicas of 1 million unique cDNA reads for two donors, one aged 18 to 30 and the other aged 80 or older. Four age groups were formed from the donors: young (average 16 years), middle-aged (approximately 41), aged (under 70) and long-lived (about 80). Using deep sequencing normalized with unique cDNA molecular identifiers, the study measured how TCR beta repertoire diversity changes with age.

The 39 donors, aged 6 to 90 years, were systemically healthy Caucasian individuals from Russia. Each donor gave ten milliliters of peripheral blood, drawn into EDTA-treated Vacutainer tubes. PBMCs were isolated by Ficoll-Paque density-gradient centrifugation, with at least 6 million obtained per sample. Trizol reagent was used to extract total RNA from the PBMCs, yielding at least 5.5 micrograms per sample. For every donor, an aliquot of PBMCs went through flow cytometry to measure the percentages of naive CD45RAhigh/CD27high T cells. The investigation overall reported the following: Observed TCR beta diversity per million T cells fell roughly linearly with age, and a significant reduction was already apparent by age around 44. Compared with the aged group, the long-lived group had more naive CD4+ T cells, fewer expanded clones and increased TCR diversity, suggesting age selection. There was a strong correlation between observed TCR beta diversity and the percentage of naive T cells measured by flow cytometry. Conclusive comparison of naive and antigen-experienced compartments was prevented by the profiling of bulk unsorted PBMCs. The CMV infection status of donors was not known, potentially confounding age-related changes in expanded clonotypes. Estimates of total diversity based on one million sequenced T cells were regarded as lower bounds and as underestimates.

This clonotype was detected a few times. Its antigen target is currently unknown. Per-base quality was not reported, and no clone a single base away is much larger than it. The library was made by 5' RACE. Sequencing instrument: Illumina HiSeq 2500. A second about 7 to 12 cycle PCR used a sample-barcoded 5' primer and a J-beta primer mix. Each TCR beta cDNA molecule received a unique molecular identifier from a template-switch 5' adaptor carrying 12 random nucleotides. At least 2.5 million CDR3-containing paired-end reads were obtained from each sample. All of the RNA was converted into first-strand cDNA using the Mint cDNA synthesis kit, with a TRBC-specific oligonucleotide serving as the primer. Following uracil-DNA glycosylase treatment, all cDNA underwent a first 18-cycle PCR with the universal primers M1SS and BC2_uni_R. Turning to the authors' computational methods: For normalization, 1 million high-quality reads were randomly selected from each sample, with every read carrying a distinct molecular identifier. Instead of being binned into consensus sequences, reads that shared molecular identifiers were thrown out. MiTCR, run with a Q25 quality threshold and the strictest error-elimination algorithm, handled CDR3 identification, clonotype clustering and error correction. A nonparametric unseen species model with Euler transformation was used to estimate a lower bound on total TCR beta diversity. TCRdb applied fastp at Q25 and MiXCR to the public reads, then kept only in-frame beta chains. Every entry covers one CDR3 protein and lists the most common genes and DNA from its rows. The V and J calls shown here were made by TCRdb, not taken from the authors' results. The table for this sample lists some 850,000 distinct CDR3 sequences; about 26% of them were counted only once. Roughly 3.1% of the sample is taken by the ten largest.

From the germline V gene, CDR1 is MGHRA and CDR2 is YSYEKL. Trimming leaves V shorter by 1 base and J shorter by 2 bases, with the junction holding 4 bases beyond the gene matches. The CDR3 starts with the cysteine, ends with the phenylalanine, and has 16 residues. This entry keeps only the CDR3 DNA: 48 bases, framed from base 1. These data are also associated with another study on T cells of mothers and their children. The second study also describes: Nine systemically healthy Caucasian individuals served as donors, namely three mothers together with their six children. cDNA synthesis used all of the extracted RNA, with 1.5 ug of RNA in each 15 ul reaction. Sample barcodes and 2-4 random nucleotides were added via the M1S primer in the second PCR. Each mother yielded over 9.5 million TCR beta CDR3 reads and each child about 3 million reads. In both related and unrelated pairs, thymic selection shapes the output of TCR recombination in a similar way, with inherited differences having only a minor effect. Normalized repertoire overlap was always found to be slightly, but never significantly, higher in related mother-child pairs than in unrelated mother-child pairs. With a sensitivity of about 100 clones per million clonotypes, no persistent microchimeric T cell clones were detected. Deep NGS was used in the study to compare the TCR beta repertoires of mothers and children and to look for features that separate related mother-child pairs from unrelated individuals. On average, the children were about 12 +/- 4 years old, while the mothers were roughly 36 +/- 4 years old. After adapter ligation was performed with NEBNext reagents, the libraries were sequenced on an Illumina HiSeq 2000 with 100+100 nt paired-end reads. To prevent cross-contamination, the mother and child libraries were prepared one month apart and sequenced in separate runs. For each donor, between roughly 500,000 and 2,200,000 distinct TCR beta clonotypes were identified. Naive TCR beta clonotypes were estimated from low-frequency clonotypes matched to each donor's FACS-determined naive share, without sorting.

The sequence was obtained from a boy aged 5-17 years in good health. The sequence joins TRBV4-1 to TRBJ2-5, and 10 junctional nucleotides match TRBD2. The sequenced sample consisted of blood. The CDR3 has the sequence CASSQVGAGGQETQYF. The nucleotide sequence is given as TGCGCCAGCAGCCAAGTTGGAGCGGGGGGGCAAGAGACCCAGTACTTC.